The rows below give T cell receptor beta chains drawn from one sample of a study of T cells in Graves' hyperthyroidism and ophthalmopathy. TCRdb reprocessed the multiplex PCR reads via MiXCR and lists one record per CDR3 protein. In the table there are more than 500,000 distinct CDR3 sequences, 15% to 20% of which are singletons. The source material was blood. The source of these receptors is a woman younger than 45 with Graves' ophthalmopathy. Both conserved end residues are part of each CDR3. A D gene is named only where the DNA matches it firmly. The size of a clone is reported for some rows only, either as once, few or many, or as a class for expanded clones.

abundance,v_gene,len,j_gene,d_gene,CDR3aa,CDR3nt
many,TRBV7-2,14,TRBJ2-7,TRBD1,CASSFRQGAEEQYF,TGTGCCAGCAGCTTCCGACAGGGGGCAGAGGAGCAGTACTTC
NA,TRBV25-1,15,TRBJ2-2,TRBD1,CASSVRDRHTGELFF,TGTGCCAGCAGTGTCCGGGACAGACACACCGGGGAGCTGTTTTTT
NA,TRBV15,13,TRBJ1-5,NA,CATSRPDHQPQHF,TGTGCCACCAGCAGACCCGACCATCAGCCCCAGCATTTT
many,TRBV20-1,14,TRBJ2-3,NA,CSAQTGTATDTQYF,TGCAGTGCTCAAACCGGGACTGCCACAGATACGCAGTATTTT
many,TRBV7-2,14,TRBJ2-7,NA,CASSLEHISYEQYF,TGTGCCAGCAGCTTAGAACACATATCCTACGAGCAGTACTTC
few,TRBV6-2/TRBV6-3,14,TRBJ1-1,NA,CASSYWLGYTEAFF,TGTGCCAGCAGTTACTGGCTGGGCTACACTGAAGCTTTCTTT
many,TRBV3-1,18,TRBJ1-4,NA,CASSRRGGGLATNEKLFF,TGTGCCAGCAGCCGACGGGGGGGAGGACTTGCAACTAATGAAAAACTGTTTTTT
few,TRBV19,14,TRBJ2-3,TRBD2,CASSTRGGADTQYF,TGTGCCAGTAGTACTCGGGGGGGCGCAGATACGCAGTATTTT
many,TRBV7-8,14,TRBJ2-2,NA,CASSLPPAGGELFF,TGTGCCAGCAGCTTACCCCCTGCAGGTGGGGAGCTGTTTTTT
few,TRBV19,12,TRBJ2-7,NA,CASSGHAYEQYF,TGTGCCAGTAGCGGTCACGCCTACGAGCAGTACTTC
many,TRBV6-2/TRBV6-3,14,TRBJ1-2,NA,CASSYPGQYDGYTF,TGTGCCAGCAGTTACCCAGGGCAGTATGATGGCTACACCTTC
few,TRBV6-1,13,TRBJ1-2,TRBD1,CASTQGADYGYTF,TGTGCCAGCACCCAGGGGGCGGACTATGGCTACACCTTC
NA,TRBV11-2,15,TRBJ2-1,TRBD1,CASRVPGQRYNEQFF,TGTGCCAGCAGGGTACCGGGACAGCGGTACAATGAGCAGTTCTTC
NA,TRBV7-9,15,TRBJ1-5,NA,CASSLGTLSNQPQHF,TGTGCCAGCAGCTTAGGGACCCTTAGCAATCAGCCCCAGCATTTT
many,TRBV7-9,14,TRBJ2-5,NA,CASSLFGAVETQYF,TGTGCCAGCAGCTTATTCGGCGCGGTAGAGACCCAGTACTTC
many,TRBV6-1,13,TRBJ2-5,NA,CASSMEDQETQYF,TGTGCCAGCAGTATGGAAGACCAAGAGACCCAGTACTTC
NA,TRBV2,13,TRBJ1-1,NA,CASRTGLGEFSFF,TGTGCCAGCAGAACAGGGTTGGGGGAGTTCTCTTTCTTT
many,TRBV29-1,13,TRBJ2-1,NA,CSVDHGVDDEQFF,TGCAGCGTTGATCACGGTGTGGATGATGAGCAGTTCTTC
few,TRBV10-3,14,TRBJ1-4,TRBD1,CAISWDRAGEKLFF,TGTGCCATCAGTTGGGACAGGGCTGGTGAAAAACTGTTTTTT
once,TRBV20-1,14,TRBJ2-4,TRBD1,CSARWQGAENIQYF,TGCAGTGCTAGATGGCAGGGGGCTGAAAACATTCAGTACTTC
NA,TRBV5-8,14,TRBJ2-7,NA,CASSSDGPSYEQYF,TGTGCCAGCAGCTCGGACGGGCCTTCTTACGAGCAGTACTTC
few,TRBV9,16,TRBJ2-7,TRBD2,CASSVSSGLAGDEQYF,TGTGCCAGCAGCGTAAGCTCAGGACTAGCGGGAGACGAGCAGTACTTC
few,TRBV20-1,13,TRBJ2-6,NA,CSATTPGANVLTF,TGCAGTGCTACCACCCCTGGGGCCAACGTCCTGACTTTC
many,TRBV7-2,15,TRBJ2-1,NA,CASSLGSWGNNEQFF,TGTGCCAGCAGCCTTGGTTCGTGGGGGAACAATGAGCAGTTCTTC
NA,TRBV28,14,TRBJ2-5,NA,CASSLPGSGETQYF,TGTGCCAGCAGCCTCCCAGGGTCCGGAGAGACCCAGTACTTC